This section outlines one T cell receptor beta chain sequence together with its context. Trimming cost V 11 bases and J 6 bases; bases outside gene matches: 7. The CDR3 has 12 residues. Germline V gene data show CDR1 as SEHNR and CDR2 as FQNEAQ (reference sequence). The source of the sample is a study of blood T cell repertoires in COVID-19. On the study more broadly: Sources were T cells, B-cell-depleted T cells, or PBMCs; the material itself was cDNA or gDNA.

Authors' analysis steps: By means of reference gene primer amplification, nucleated cell counts were estimated. Clones were sequenced by immunoSEQ multiplex PCR, and TCRdb holds only the in-frame ones, with some missing. Clone size and V and J calls were adopted from that table, with D and trimming inferred from the DNA. The sample records some 120,000 clones, roughly 80% being singletons. This clonotype was sampled from a human donor in a cohort sampled during active COVID-19. Sequenced sample: peripheral blood. The rearrangement links TRBV7-9 to TRBJ1-5; 7 nucleotides agree with TRBD1. The CDR3 loop reads CAGEQGFQPQHF. As DNA, the CDR3 is TGTGCCGGGGAACAGGGGTTTCAGCCCCAGCATTTT.